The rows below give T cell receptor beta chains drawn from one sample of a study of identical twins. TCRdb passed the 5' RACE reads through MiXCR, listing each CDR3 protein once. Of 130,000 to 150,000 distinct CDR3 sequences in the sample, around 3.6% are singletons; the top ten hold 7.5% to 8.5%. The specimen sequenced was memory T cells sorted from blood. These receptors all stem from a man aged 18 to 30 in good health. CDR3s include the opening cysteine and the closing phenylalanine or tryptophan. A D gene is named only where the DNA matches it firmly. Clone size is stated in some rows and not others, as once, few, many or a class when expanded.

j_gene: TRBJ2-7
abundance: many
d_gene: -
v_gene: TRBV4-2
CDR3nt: TGTGCCAGCAGCCAAGAGGGCCGGGCGTACGCCTACGAGCAGTACTTC
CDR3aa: CASSQEGRAYAYEQYF

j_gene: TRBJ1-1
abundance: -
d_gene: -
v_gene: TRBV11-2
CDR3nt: TGTGCCAGCAGCTTAGATAAGTGGGGGTTGAACACTGAAGCTTTCTTT
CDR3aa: CASSLDKWGLNTEAFF

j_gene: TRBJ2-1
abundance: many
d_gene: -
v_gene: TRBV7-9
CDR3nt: TGTGCCAGCAGCCCACATGTCGGGGCTAGTGTGGAGCAGTTCTTC
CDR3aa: CASSPHVGASVEQFF

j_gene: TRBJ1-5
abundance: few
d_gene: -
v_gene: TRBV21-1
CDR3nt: TGTGCCAGCAAGCGGGGTGGAGGAGGACAGCCCCAGCATTTT
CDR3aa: CASKRGGGGQPQHF

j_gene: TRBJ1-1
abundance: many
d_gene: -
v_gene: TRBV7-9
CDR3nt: TGTGCCAGCAGCTTGCGCCTGAACACTGAAGCTTTCTTT
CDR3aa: CASSLRLNTEAFF

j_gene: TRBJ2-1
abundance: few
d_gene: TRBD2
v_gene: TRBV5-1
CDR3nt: TGCGCCAGCAGCTTCCGGGGGGGCCCGGAGAGCAATGAGCAGTTCTTC
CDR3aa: CASSFRGGPESNEQFF

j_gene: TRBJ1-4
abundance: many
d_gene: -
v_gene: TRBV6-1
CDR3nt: TGTGCCAGCAGTGTAAAGGATAATGAAAAACTGTTTTTT
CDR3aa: CASSVKDNEKLFF

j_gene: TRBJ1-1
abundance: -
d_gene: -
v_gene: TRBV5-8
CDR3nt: TGTGCCAGCAGCTTAGGGGCGACACGGACTGAAGCTTTCTTT
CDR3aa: CASSLGATRTEAFF

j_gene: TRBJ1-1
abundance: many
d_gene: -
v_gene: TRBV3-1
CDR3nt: TGTGCCAGCAGCCCGTGGGGGGGCACTGAAGCTTTCTTT
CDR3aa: CASSPWGGTEAFF

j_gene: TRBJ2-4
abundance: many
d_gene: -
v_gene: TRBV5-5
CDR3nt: TGTGCCAGCAGCACGTTCATCGAAAGGAGGAACATTCAGTACTTC
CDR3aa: CASSTFIERRNIQYF

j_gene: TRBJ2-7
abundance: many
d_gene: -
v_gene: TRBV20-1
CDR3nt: TGCAGTGCTAGAGATCTCCAGCGTTTAGGGGGCGAGCAGTACTTC
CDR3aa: CSARDLQRLGGEQYF

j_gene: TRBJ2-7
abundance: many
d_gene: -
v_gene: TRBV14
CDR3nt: TGTGCCAGCAGCCAAGACGGCGGGACGGGGGAGCAGTACTTC
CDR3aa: CASSQDGGTGEQYF

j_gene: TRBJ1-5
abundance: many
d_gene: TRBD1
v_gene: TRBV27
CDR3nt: TGTGCCAGCAGCTCATCGACAGGGGTTGGGCAGCCCCAGCATTTT
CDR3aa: CASSSSTGVGQPQHF

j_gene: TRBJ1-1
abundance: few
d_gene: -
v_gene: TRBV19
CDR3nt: TGTGCCAGTAGTATACCCCCGAGGGGGAAAGCTTTCTTT
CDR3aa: CASSIPPRGKAFF

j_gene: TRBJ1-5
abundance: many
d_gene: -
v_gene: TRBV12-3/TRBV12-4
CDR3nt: TGTGCCTCCACCGTTCGACCCGAATATCAGCCCCAGCATTTT
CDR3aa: CASTVRPEYQPQHF

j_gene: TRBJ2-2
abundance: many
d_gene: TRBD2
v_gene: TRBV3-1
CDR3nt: TGTGCCAGCAGCCGACTAGCTGACACCGGGGAGCTGTTTTTT
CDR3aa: CASSRLADTGELFF

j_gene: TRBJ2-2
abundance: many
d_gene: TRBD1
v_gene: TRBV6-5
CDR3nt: TGTGCCAGCAGTACCCGACAGGGGGCCGGGGAGCTGTTTTTT
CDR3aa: CASSTRQGAGELFF

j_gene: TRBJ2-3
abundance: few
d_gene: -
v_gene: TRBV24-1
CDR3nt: TGTGCCACCAGTGATAAAAACACAGATACGCAGTATTTT
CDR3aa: CATSDKNTDTQYF

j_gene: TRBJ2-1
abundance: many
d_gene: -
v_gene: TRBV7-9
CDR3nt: TGTGCCAGCAGGAAGAACACTGAGCAGTTCTTC
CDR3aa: CASRKNTEQFF

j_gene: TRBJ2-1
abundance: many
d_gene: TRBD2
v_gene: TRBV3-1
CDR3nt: TGTGCCAGCAGCGGACTAGCGGGAGAAATGTCGCTGTTCTTC
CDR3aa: CASSGLAGEMSLFF

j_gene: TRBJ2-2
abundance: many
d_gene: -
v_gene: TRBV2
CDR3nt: TGTGCCAGCAAGCTGAGAACCGGGGAGCTGTTTTTT
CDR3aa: CASKLRTGELFF

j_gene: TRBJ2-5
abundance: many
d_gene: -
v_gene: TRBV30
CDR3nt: TGTGCCTGGAGTGTCTCGGCAGGGGGGACGGAGACCCAGTACTTC
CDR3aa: CAWSVSAGGTETQYF

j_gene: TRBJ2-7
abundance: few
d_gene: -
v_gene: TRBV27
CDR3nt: TGTGCCAGCAGTTTACAAACAGGGAGCTCCTACGGGCAGTACTTC
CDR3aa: CASSLQTGSSYGQYF

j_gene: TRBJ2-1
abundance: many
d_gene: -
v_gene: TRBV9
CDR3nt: TGTGCCAGCAGCGTAGCTCATCCCCAGGATGAGCAGTTCTTC
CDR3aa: CASSVAHPQDEQFF

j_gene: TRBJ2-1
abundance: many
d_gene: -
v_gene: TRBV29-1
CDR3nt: TGCAGCGTTGAAGGCGACGGGGTCTCTAATGAGCAGTTCTTC
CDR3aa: CSVEGDGVSNEQFF

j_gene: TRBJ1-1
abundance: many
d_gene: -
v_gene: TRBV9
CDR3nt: TGTGCCAGCAGCCTTAGTGGGACGATGAACACTGAAGCTTTCTTT
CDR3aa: CASSLSGTMNTEAFF

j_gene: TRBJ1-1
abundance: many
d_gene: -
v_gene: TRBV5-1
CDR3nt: TGCGCCAGCACCTCATTCGGACTGTTGGTGGACACTGAAGCTTTCTTT
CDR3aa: CASTSFGLLVDTEAFF

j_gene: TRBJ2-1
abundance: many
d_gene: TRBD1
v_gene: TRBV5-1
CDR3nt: TGCGCCAGCAGTTTAATGGGACAGGGCAAGAATGAGCAGTTCTTC
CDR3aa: CASSLMGQGKNEQFF

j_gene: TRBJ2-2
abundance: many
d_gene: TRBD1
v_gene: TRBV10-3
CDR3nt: TGTGCCATCAGTGACAGGGGGTCAAACACCGGGGAGCTGTTTTTT
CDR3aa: CAISDRGSNTGELFF

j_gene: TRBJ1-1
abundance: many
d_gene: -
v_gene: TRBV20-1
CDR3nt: TGCAGTGCTAGGATTCGGCTGAGGAAGAACACTGAAGCTTTCTTT
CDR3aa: CSARIRLRKNTEAFF

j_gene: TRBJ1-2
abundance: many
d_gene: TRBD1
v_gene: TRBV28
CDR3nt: TGTGCCAGCAGGGGACAGGGGGACTATGGCTACACCTTC
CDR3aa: CASRGQGDYGYTF

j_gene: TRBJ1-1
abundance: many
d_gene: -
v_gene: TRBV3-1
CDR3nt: TGTGCCAGCAGCCGGAGCAGGGGCATCGCTGAAGCTTTCTTT
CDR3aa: CASSRSRGIAEAFF

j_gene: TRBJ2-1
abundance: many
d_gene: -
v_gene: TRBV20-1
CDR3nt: TGCAGTGTGTTTAATATGGGACTCCTAAATGAGCAGTTCTTC
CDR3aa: CSVFNMGLLNEQFF

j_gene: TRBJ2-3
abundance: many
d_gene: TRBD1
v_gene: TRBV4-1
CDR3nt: TGCGCCAGCAGCCGCGGACAGGGGGTGGGCGGCACAGATACGCAGTATTTT
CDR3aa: CASSRGQGVGGTDTQYF

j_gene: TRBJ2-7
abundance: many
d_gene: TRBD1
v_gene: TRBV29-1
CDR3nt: TGCAGCGTTGGGACAGGGGGCTCCTACGAGCAGTACTTC
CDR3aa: CSVGTGGSYEQYF

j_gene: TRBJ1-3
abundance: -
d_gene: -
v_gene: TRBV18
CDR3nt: TGTGCCAGCTCACGTCCCTCGGGCGGGGACTCTGGAAACACCATATATTTT
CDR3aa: CASSRPSGGDSGNTIYF

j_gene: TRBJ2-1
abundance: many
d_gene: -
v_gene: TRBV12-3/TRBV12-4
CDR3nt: TGTGCCAGCAGGTCAAGTAATGAGCAGTTCTTC
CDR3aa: CASRSSNEQFF

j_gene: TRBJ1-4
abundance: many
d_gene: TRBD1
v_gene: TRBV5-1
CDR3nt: TGCGCCAGCAGCCCTGGACCGGGACAGGGAATGGAAAAACTGTTTTTT
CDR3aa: CASSPGPGQGMEKLFF

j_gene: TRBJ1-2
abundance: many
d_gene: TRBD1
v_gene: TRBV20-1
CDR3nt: TGCAGTGCCTTGACCGGACAGGGCGCCTATGGCTACACCTTC
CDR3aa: CSALTGQGAYGYTF

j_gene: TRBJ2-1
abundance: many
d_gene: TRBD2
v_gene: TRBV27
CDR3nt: TGTGCCAGCAGTTTACGGGAGGGTAATGAGCAGTTCTTC
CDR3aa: CASSLREGNEQFF

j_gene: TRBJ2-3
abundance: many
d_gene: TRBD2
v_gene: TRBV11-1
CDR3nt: TGTGCCAGCAGCTTAGTGGGAAGGCCACTAGCGGACGGGGATACGCAGTATTTT
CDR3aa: CASSLVGRPLADGDTQYF

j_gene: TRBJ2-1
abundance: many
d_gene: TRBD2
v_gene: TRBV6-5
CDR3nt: TGTGCCAGCAGTTACTCGCGGGAGATCCCCAATGAGCAGTTCTTC
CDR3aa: CASSYSREIPNEQFF

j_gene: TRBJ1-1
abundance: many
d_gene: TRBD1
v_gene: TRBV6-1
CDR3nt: TGTGCCAGCAGACGGACAGGTGGGACTGAAGCTTTCTTT
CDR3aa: CASRRTGGTEAFF

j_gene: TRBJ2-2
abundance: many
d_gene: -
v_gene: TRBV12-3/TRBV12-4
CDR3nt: TGTGCCAGCACCGGGATGCGCGTGGCCACCGGGGAGCTGTTTTTT
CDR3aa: CASTGMRVATGELFF

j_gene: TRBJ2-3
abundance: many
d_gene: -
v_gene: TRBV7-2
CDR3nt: TGTGCCAGCAGATTTGAAGGAGATACGCAGTATTTT
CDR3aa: CASRFEGDTQYF

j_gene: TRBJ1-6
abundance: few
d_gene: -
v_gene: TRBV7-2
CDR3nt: TGTGCCAGCAGCTTTCAAGACAATTCACCCCTCCACTTT
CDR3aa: CASSFQDNSPLHF

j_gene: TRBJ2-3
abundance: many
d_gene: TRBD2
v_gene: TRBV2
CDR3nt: TGTGCCAGCAGAGCCGAGGCCGGGACTAGCGGGGGACCATCGTATTTT
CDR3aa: CASRAEAGTSGGPSYF

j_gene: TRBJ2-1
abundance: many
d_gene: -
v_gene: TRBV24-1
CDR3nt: TGTGCCACCAGTGACCCAGGGTCGTCCTACAATGAGCAGTTCTTC
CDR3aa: CATSDPGSSYNEQFF

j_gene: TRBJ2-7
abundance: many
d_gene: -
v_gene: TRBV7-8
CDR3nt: TGTGCCAGCAGCTATGGGGAGTACGAGCAGTACTTC
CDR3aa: CASSYGEYEQYF

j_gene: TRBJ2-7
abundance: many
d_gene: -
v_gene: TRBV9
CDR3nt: TGTGCCAGCAGCTCAGACAACTACCCCTACGAGCAGTACTTC
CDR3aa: CASSSDNYPYEQYF

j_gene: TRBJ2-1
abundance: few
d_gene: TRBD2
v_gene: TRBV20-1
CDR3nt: TGCAGTGCTAGAGATTCCGGGACTAGCGGGAGTGCCTACAATGAGCAGTTCTTC
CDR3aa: CSARDSGTSGSAYNEQFF

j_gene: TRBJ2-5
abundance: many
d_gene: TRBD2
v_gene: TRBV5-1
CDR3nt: TGCGCCAGCAGCTTGGCTAGCGGTCCAAGAGCGGCCCAGTACTTC
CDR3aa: CASSLASGPRAAQYF